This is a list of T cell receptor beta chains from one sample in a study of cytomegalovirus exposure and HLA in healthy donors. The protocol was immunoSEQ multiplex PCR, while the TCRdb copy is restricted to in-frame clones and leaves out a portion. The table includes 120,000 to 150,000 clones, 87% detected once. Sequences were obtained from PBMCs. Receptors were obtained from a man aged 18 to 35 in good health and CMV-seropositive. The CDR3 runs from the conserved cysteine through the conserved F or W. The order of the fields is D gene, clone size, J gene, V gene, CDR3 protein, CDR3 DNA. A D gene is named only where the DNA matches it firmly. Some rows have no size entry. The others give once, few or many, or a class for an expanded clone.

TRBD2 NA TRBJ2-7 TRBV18 CASSGGGRATYEQYF TGTGCCAGCTCCGGGGGGGGTCGGGCTACCTACGAGCAGTACTTC
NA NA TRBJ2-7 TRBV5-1 CASSLGPDSYEQYF TGCGCCAGCAGCTTGGGGCCAGACTCCTACGAGCAGTACTTC
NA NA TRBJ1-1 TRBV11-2 CASSLDLGMNTEAFF TGTGCCAGCAGCTTAGATCTAGGTATGAACACTGAAGCTTTCTTT
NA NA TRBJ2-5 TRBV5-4 CASRAGTIGETQYF TGTGCCAGCAGGGCCGGGACAATTGGGGAGACCCAGTACTTC
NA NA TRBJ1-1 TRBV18 CASSDGQNTEAFF TGTGCCAGCTCAGACGGACAGAACACTGAAGCTTTCTTT
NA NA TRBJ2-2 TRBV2 CASSGVRGASGELFF TGTGCCAGCAGTGGGGTTCGGGGGGCGTCCGGGGAGCTGTTTTTT
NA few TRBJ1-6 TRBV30 CAWSGQLNSPLHF TGTGCCTGGAGTGGACAGCTAAATTCACCCCTCCACTTT
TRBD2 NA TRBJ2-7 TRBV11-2 CASRPPGLAGAEQYF TGTGCCAGCAGACCGCCGGGACTAGCGGGAGCCGAGCAGTACTTC
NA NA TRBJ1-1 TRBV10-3 CAISLEGGVTEAFF TGTGCCATCTCCTTGGAAGGGGGGGTCACTGAAGCTTTCTTT
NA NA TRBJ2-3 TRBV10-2 CASRGQGRHTSTDTQYF TGCGCCAGCCGTGGGCAGGGTCGACATACTAGCACAGATACGCAGTATTTT
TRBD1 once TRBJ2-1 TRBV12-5 CASGGTGTGDNEQFF TGTGCTAGTGGTGGGACCGGGACAGGCGACAATGAGCAGTTCTTC
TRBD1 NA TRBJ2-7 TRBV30 CAWTGFRDRSGTGPEQYF TGTGCCTGGACGGGGTTTCGCGATCGTTCCGGGACAGGGCCCGAGCAGTACTTC
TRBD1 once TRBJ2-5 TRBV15 CATSRERGTGGETQYF TGTGCCACCAGCAGAGAAAGGGGAACAGGGGGAGAGACCCAGTACTTC
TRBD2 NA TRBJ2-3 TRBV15 CATSENPPAAGARGTQYF TGTGCCACCAGCGAGAATCCTCCTGCGGCGGGAGCTCGGGGTACGCAGTATTTT
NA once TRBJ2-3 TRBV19 CASSMGQVTDTQYF TGTGCCAGTAGTATGGGCCAGGTCACAGATACGCAGTATTTT
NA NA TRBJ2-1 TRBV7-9 CASSSEGGAYNEQFF TGTGCCAGCAGCTCCGAGGGGGGGGCCTACAATGAGCAGTTCTTC
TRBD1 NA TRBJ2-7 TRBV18 CASSPGTGSYEQYF TGTGCCAGCTCTCCCGGGACAGGATCCTACGAGCAGTACTTC
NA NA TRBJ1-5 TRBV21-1 CASLIAPVCRVNQPQHF TGTGCCAGCCTAATCGCCCCCGTATGCAGGGTCAATCAGCCCCAGCATTTT
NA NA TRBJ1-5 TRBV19 CASSIYGGYSNQPQHF TGTGCCAGTAGTATTTACGGGGGGTATAGCAATCAGCCCCAGCATTTT
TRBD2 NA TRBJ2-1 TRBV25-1 CASSYYGTSGRAYEQFF TGTGCCAGCAGTTACTACGGGACTAGCGGGAGGGCTTATGAGCAGTTCTTC
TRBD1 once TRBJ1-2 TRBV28 CASSVTGQGSGGYTF TGTGCCAGCAGCGTAACGGGACAGGGGTCAGGAGGCTACACCTTC
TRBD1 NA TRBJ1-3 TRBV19 CASTLGQGRTGNTIYF TGTGCCAGTACATTAGGACAGGGACGTACTGGAAACACCATATATTTT
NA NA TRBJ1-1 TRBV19 CASNKRVNTEAFF TGTGCCAGTAACAAGCGAGTGAACACTGAAGCTTTCTTT
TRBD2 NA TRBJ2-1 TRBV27 CASSLSGGREQFF TGTGCCAGCAGTCTTAGCGGGGGGCGTGAGCAGTTCTTC
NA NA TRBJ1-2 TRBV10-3 CAISEPGQTAYGYTF TGTGCCATCAGTGAGCCCGGACAGACGGCCTATGGCTACACCTTC
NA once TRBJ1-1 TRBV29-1 CSVEVGASEAFF TGCAGCGTTGAGGTGGGGGCCTCTGAAGCTTTCTTT
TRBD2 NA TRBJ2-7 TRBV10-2 CASSESLGTSGYEQYF TGCGCCAGCAGTGAGTCGTTAGGGACTAGCGGCTACGAGCAGTACTTC
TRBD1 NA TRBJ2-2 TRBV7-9 CASSLGTGPSGELFF TGTGCCAGCAGCTTAGGGACAGGCCCTTCCGGGGAGCTGTTTTTT
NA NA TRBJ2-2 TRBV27 CASSLAENTGELFF TGTGCCAGCAGTTTAGCAGAGAACACCGGGGAGCTGTTTTTT
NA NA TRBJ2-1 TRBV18 CASSNSRSSYNEQFF TGTGCCAGCTCAAACTCGAGGAGCTCCTACAATGAGCAGTTCTTC
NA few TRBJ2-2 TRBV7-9 CASSLSEGTGELFF TGTGCCAGCAGCCTGTCGGAGGGAACCGGGGAGCTGTTTTTT
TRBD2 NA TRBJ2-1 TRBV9 CASSVAGTSGITGEQFF TGTGCCAGCAGCGTAGCCGGGACTAGCGGGATCACAGGTGAGCAGTTCTTC
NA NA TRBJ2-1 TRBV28 CASSSVRRSDSDNEQFF TGTGCCAGCAGTTCTGTCCGCCGGTCGGACAGTGACAATGAGCAGTTCTTC
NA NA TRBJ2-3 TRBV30 CAWSLRVTDTQYF TGTGCCTGGAGTCTCCGGGTCACAGATACGCAGTATTTT
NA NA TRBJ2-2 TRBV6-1 CASSALGGTTNTGELFF TGTGCCAGCAGTGCACTGGGAGGGACAACGAACACCGGGGAGCTGTTTTTT
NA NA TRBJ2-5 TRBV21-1 CASSKAWQGLTYQETQYF TGTGCCAGCAGCAAAGCATGGCAGGGGCTAACGTACCAAGAGACCCAGTACTTC
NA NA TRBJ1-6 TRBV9 CASSVGHQRDSPLHF TGTGCCAGCAGCGTGGGACACCAGAGGGATTCACCCCTCCACTTT
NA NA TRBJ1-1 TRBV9 CASSVGQQNTEAFF TGTGCCAGCAGCGTAGGACAGCAGAACACTGAAGCTTTCTTT
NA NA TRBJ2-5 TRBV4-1 CASSQDGTNYQETQYF TGCGCCAGCAGCCAAGACGGGACAAATTACCAAGAGACCCAGTACTTC
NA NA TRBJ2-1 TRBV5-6 CASSSDYGNGNEQFF TGTGCCAGCAGCTCGGATTACGGGAATGGAAATGAGCAGTTCTTC
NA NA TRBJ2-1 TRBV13 CASSTGRGEQFF TGTGCCAGCAGCACGGGTCGGGGGGAGCAGTTCTTC
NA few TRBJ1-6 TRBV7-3 CASSLGWRSPLHF TGTGCCAGCAGCTTAGGGTGGAGATCACCCCTCCACTTT